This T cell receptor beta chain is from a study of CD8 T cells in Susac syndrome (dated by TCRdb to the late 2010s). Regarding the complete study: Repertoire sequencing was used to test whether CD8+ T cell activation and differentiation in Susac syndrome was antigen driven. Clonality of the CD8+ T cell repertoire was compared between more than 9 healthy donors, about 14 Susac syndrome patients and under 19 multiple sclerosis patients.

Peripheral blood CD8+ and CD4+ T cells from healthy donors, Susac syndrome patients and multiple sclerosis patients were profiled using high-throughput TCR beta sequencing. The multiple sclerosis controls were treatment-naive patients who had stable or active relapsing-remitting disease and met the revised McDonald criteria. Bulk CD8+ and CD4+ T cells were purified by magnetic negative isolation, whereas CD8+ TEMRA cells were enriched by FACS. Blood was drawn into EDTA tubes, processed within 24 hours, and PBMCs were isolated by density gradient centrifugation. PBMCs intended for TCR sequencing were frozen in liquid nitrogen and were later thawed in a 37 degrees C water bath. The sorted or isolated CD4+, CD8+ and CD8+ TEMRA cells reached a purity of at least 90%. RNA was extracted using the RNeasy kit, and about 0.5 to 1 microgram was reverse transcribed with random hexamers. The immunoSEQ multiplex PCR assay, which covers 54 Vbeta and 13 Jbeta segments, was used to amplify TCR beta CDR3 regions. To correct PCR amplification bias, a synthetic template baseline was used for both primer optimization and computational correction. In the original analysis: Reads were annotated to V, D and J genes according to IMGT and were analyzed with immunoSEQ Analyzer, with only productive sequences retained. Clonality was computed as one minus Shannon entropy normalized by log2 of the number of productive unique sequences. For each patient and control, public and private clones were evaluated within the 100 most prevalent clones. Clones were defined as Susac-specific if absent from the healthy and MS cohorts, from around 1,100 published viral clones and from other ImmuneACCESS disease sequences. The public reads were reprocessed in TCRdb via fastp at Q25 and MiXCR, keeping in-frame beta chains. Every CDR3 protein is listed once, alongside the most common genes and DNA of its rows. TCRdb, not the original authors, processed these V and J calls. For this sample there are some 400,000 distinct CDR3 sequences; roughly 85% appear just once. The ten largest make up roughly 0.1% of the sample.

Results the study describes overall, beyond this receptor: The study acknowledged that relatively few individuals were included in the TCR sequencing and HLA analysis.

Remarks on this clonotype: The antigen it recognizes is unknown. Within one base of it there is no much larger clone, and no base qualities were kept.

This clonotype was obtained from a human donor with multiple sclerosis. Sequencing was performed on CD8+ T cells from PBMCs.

The sequenced DNA: TGTGCCAGCAGTCCCTTCGGTTCTGGAAACACCATATATTTT. The translation is CASSPFGSGNTIYF. The chain links TRBV27 with TRBJ1-3, with the D segment identity uncertain. The CDR3 runs 14 amino acids, cysteine and phenylalanine included. Only the CDR3 region is kept as DNA, spanning 42 bases read in frame from base 1. Between the V and J ends, shortened by 5 bases and 1 base respectively, the junction contains 9 bases. Looking up the germline V gene (reference sequence) yields CDR1 MNHEY and CDR2 SMNVEV.